Below are 4 T cell receptor beta chains sequenced from a single sample in a study of blood T cell repertoires in COVID-19. Profiled with immunoSEQ multiplex PCR; TCRdb holds only in-frame clones, not every one. The sample lists about 110,000 clones; about 75% were seen once. Material: peripheral blood. These TCRs come from a woman in her 70s with acute or convalescent COVID-19.

The chain couples TRBV6-5 to TRBJ2-1, with 7 bases aligning to TRBD1. In germline, CDR1 is MNHEY, CDR2 SVGAGI. Trimming removed 6 bases from V and 7 bases from J; junction bases left unmatched: 12. CDR3 size: 15 residues. The DNA of the CDR3 is TGTGCCAGCAGGGGGCTATCGACAGGGTTTAATGAGCAGTTCTTC. This translates into CASRGLSTGFNEQFF.

The chain combines TRBV15 with TRBJ2-7, with D maybe TRBD2 (5 bases). Germline values: CDR1 LNHNV, CDR2 YYDKDF (reference sequence). There are 15 residues in the CDR3. V was clipped by 1 base and J by 1 base, with 11 bases between them. The CDR3 here is CATSRVEGWSYEQYF. The CDR3 DNA follows: TGTGCCACCAGCAGAGTCGAGGGTTGGTCCTACGAGCAGTACTTC.

This clone was observed a handful of times. The rearrangement uses TRBV6-4 and TRBJ2-2, with D tentatively TRBD1 (5 bases). CDR3 length: 13 amino acids. Per germline, CDR1 MRHNA and CDR2 SNTAGT. Trimming took 2 bases from V and 4 from J, leaving 5 bases between them. CDR3 in amino acids: CASSDRGTGELFF. In DNA form, the CDR3 reads TGTGCCAGCAGTGACAGGGGCACCGGGGAGCTGTTTTTT.

The chain has TRBV10-3 and TRBJ2-1; 7 positions match TRBD1. V shed 6 bases, J shed 5 bases, and the junction held 7 bases outside the gene matches. Germline V gene sequence: CDR1 ENHRY, CDR2 SYGVKD. The CDR3 consists of 14 residues. The CDR3 sequence: CAIRGQNPDNEQFF. For the CDR3, the DNA is TGTGCCATCAGGGGACAGAACCCCGACAATGAGCAGTTCTTC.